In this sample, the clone carrying this TCR beta chain turned up a few times. Between the trimmed V and J ends, which lost 2 bases and 1 base, there was a span of 8 bases. This CDR3 region has 15 residues. Germline V gives CDR1 MNHEY, CDR2 SVGEGT. These data belong to a study of T-cell reconstitution after alpha-beta-depleted transplantation in children. Preparing the TCRbeta library involved the use of unique molecular identifiers. TCRdb re-called the PCR reads with MiXCR, one entry per CDR3 protein. The data contain about 350,000 distinct CDR3 sequences, 15% to 20% of them singletons. The chain uses TRBV6-2 or TRBV6-3 and TRBJ2-2; a possible D gene is TRBD2 (5 bases). This receptor was obtained from a male patient aged 2 to 10 who had a stem cell transplant for acute lymphoblastic leukemia, so the T cells may come from the graft donor. Specimen: PBMCs, mostly from graft donor cells, collected 360 days after TCRalphabeta/CD19-depleted stem cell transplant. The CDR3 spells CASSYGLRNTGELFF. Written as DNA, the CDR3 is TGTGCCAGCAGTTACGGACTGCGGAACACCGGGGAGCTGTTTTTT.